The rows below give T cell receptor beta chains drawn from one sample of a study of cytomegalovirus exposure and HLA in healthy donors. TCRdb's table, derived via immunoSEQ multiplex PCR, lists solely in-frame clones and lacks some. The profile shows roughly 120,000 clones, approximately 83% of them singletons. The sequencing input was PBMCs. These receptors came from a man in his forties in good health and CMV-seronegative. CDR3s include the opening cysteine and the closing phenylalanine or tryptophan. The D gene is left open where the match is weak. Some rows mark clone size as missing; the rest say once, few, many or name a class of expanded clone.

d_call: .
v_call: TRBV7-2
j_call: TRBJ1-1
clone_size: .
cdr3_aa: CASSLALGGTEAFF
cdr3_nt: TGTGCCAGCAGCTTAGCTCTGGGAGGCACTGAAGCTTTCTTT

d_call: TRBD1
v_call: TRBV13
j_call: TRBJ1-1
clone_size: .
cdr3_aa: CASSQPHRGRAGSYTEAFF
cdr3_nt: TGTGCCAGCAGCCAACCCCACAGGGGGCGCGCGGGGTCTTACACTGAAGCTTTCTTT

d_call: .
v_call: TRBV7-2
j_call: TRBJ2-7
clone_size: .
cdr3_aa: CASSFQTPGMNEQYF
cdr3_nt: TGTGCCAGCAGCTTCCAAACGCCGGGAATGAACGAGCAGTACTTC

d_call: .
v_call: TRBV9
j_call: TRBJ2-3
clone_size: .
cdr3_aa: CASRHARSDTQYF
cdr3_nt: TGTGCCAGCAGACACGCTAGATCAGATACGCAGTATTTT

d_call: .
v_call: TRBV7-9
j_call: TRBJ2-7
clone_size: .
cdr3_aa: CASSLNGAYEQYF
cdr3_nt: TGTGCCAGCAGCTTAAACGGAGCCTACGAGCAGTACTTC

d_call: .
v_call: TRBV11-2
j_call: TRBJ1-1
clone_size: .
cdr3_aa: CASSPQLIPNTEAFF
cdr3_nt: TGTGCCAGCAGCCCTCAGTTAATTCCGAACACTGAAGCTTTCTTT

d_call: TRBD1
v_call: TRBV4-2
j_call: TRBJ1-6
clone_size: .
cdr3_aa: CASSQGQHYNSPLHF
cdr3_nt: TGTGCCAGCAGCCAGGGACAGCACTATAATTCACCCCTCCACTTT

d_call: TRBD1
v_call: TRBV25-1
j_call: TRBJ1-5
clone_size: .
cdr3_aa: CASSPGGGNQPQHF
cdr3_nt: TGTGCCAGCAGCCCAGGGGGTGGTAATCAGCCCCAGCATTTT

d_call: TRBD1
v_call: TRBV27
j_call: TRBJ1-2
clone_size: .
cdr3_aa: CASSYRGANYGYTF
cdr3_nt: TGTGCCAGCAGTTACAGGGGGGCCAACTATGGCTACACCTTC

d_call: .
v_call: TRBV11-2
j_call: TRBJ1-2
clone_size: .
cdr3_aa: CASSSPGQIYGYTF
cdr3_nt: TGTGCCAGCAGCTCGCCGGGACAAATCTATGGCTACACCTTC

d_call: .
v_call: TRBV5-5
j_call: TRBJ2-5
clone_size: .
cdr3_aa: CASSAQGQETQYF
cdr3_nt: TGTGCCAGCAGCGCACAGGGACAAGAGACCCAGTACTTC

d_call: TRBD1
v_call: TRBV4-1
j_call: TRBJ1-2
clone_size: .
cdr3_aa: CASSVVRDRVDGYTF
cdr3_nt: TGCGCCAGCAGCGTAGTTAGGGACAGGGTAGACGGCTACACCTTC

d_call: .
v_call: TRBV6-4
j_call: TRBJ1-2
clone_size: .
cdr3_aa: CASSDGGAGYTF
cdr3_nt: TGTGCCAGCAGTGACGGAGGAGCTGGCTACACCTTC

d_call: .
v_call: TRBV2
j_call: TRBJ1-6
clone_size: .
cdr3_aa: CASRRNSPLHF
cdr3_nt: TGTGCCAGCAGGAGAAATTCACCCCTCCACTTT

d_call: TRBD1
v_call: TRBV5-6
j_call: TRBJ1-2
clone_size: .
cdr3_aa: CASSLQGNYGYTF
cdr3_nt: TGTGCCAGCAGCCTACAGGGGAACTATGGCTACACCTTC

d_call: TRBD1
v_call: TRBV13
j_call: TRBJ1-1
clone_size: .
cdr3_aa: CASRIRGQGNMNTEAFF
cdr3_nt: TGTGCCAGCAGAATTCGGGGACAGGGTAACATGAACACTGAAGCTTTCTTT

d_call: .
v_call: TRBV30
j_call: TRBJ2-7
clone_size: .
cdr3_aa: CAWRPSDRSSYEQYF
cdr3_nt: TGTGCCTGGAGACCCTCCGACAGGAGCTCCTACGAGCAGTACTTC

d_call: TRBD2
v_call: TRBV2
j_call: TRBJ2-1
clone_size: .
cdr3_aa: CASRATSGGSNEQFF
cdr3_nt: TGTGCCAGCAGAGCCACTAGCGGGGGGTCCAATGAGCAGTTCTTC

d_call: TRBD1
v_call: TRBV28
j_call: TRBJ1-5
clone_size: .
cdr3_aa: CASSLRTGGSNQPQHF
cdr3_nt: TGTGCCAGCAGTCTCCGGACAGGGGGAAGCAATCAGCCCCAGCATTTT

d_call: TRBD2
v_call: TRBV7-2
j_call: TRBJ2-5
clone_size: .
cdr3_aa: CASSLGGSGTGGTQYF
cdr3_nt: TGTGCCAGCAGCTTAGGGGGTTCCGGAACGGGGGGAACCCAGTACTTC

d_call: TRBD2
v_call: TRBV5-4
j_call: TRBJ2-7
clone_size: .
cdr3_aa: CASSLGGLSGGWNEQYF
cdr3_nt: TGTGCCAGCAGCTTGGGGGGCCTTAGCGGGGGGTGGAACGAGCAGTACTTC

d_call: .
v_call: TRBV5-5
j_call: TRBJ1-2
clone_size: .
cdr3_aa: CASSLGGNDGYTF
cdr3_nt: TGTGCCAGCAGCCTGGGAGGGAACGATGGCTACACCTTC

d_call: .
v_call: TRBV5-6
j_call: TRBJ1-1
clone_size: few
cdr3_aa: CASSLAGGTDTEAFF
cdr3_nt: TGTGCCAGCAGCTTGGCCGGGGGGACGGACACTGAAGCTTTCTTT

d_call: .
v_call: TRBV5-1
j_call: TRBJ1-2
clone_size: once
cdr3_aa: CASSLALGEGYGYTF
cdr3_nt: TGCGCCAGCAGCTTGGCCCTGGGGGAGGGCTATGGCTACACCTTC

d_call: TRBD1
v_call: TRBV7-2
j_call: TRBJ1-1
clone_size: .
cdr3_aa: CASSPRTGAFEAFF
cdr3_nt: TGTGCCAGCAGCCCCCGGACAGGAGCCTTTGAAGCTTTCTTT

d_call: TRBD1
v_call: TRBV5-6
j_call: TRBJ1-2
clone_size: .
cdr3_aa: CASSPDRGTYTF
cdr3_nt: TGTGCCAGCAGCCCAGACAGGGGTACCTACACCTTC

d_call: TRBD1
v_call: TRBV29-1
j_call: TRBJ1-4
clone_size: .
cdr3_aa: CSVGTGAWGEKLFF
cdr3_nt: TGCAGCGTTGGCACAGGGGCCTGGGGTGAAAAACTGTTTTTT

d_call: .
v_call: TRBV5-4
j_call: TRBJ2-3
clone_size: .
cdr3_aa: CASSPGRGAGTDTQYF
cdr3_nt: TGTGCCAGCAGCCCCGGCAGGGGAGCGGGCACAGATACGCAGTATTTT

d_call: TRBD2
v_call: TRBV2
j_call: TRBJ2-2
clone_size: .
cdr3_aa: CASRTGTISTGELFF
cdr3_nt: TGTGCCAGCAGGACCGGGACTATTTCGACCGGGGAGCTGTTTTTT

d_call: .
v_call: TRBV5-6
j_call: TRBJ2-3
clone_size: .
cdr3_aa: CASSLYTDTQYF
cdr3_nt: TGTGCCAGCAGCCTATACACAGATACGCAGTATTTT

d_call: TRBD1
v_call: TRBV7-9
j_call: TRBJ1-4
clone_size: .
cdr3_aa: CASSFKGAGLFF
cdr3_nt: TGTGCCAGCAGCTTCAAGGGGGCAGGACTGTTTTTT

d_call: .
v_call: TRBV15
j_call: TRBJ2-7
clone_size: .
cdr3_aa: CATSFLPGANYEQYF
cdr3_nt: TGTGCCACCAGCTTTTTGCCAGGTGCAAATTACGAGCAGTACTTC

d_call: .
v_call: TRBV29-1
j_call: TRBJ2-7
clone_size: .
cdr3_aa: CSVGRQGYGQYF
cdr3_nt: TGCAGCGTGGGCCGCCAGGGTTACGGGCAGTACTTC

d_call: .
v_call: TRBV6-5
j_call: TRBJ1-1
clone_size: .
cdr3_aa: CASSYSSWGLGTEAFF
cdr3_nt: TGTGCCAGCAGTTACTCGTCATGGGGGCTCGGCACTGAAGCTTTCTTT

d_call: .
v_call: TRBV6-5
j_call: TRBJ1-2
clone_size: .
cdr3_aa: CASSRGGEYGYTF
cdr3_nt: TGTGCCAGCAGTCGGGGGGGGGAATATGGCTACACCTTC